Listed below are T cell receptor beta chains from one sample, sequenced in a study of early T cells in non-severe SARS-CoV-2 infection. TCRdb re-derived calls from the 5' RACE reads in MiXCR, one entry per CDR3 protein. The repertoire holds about 63,000 distinct CDR3 sequences, with about an eighth as singletons. Sequenced input: whole blood. These receptors were taken from an adult who was a healthcare worker with PCR-confirmed SARS-CoV-2 infection or an uninfected control (not recorded which). Each CDR3 is given with its conserved first and last residue. The D gene is left open where the match is weak. Not all rows give a size; the values are once, few, many and, for expanded clones, a class.

v_gene: TRBV20-1
d_gene: NA
j_gene: TRBJ2-7
abundance: many
CDR3nt: TGCAGTGCTATGCTACAGGGATTCTACGAGCAGTACTTC
CDR3aa: CSAMLQGFYEQYF

v_gene: TRBV7-2
d_gene: TRBD1
j_gene: TRBJ2-1
abundance: many
CDR3nt: TGTGCCAGCAGCTTAACAGGGGGTTTGCCCTACAATGAGCAGTTCTTC
CDR3aa: CASSLTGGLPYNEQFF

v_gene: TRBV20-1
d_gene: NA
j_gene: TRBJ1-5
abundance: NA
CDR3nt: TGCAGTGCTAGAGGCAGGGGCGGGAATCAGCCCCAGCATTTT
CDR3aa: CSARGRGGNQPQHF

v_gene: TRBV2
d_gene: NA
j_gene: TRBJ2-5
abundance: many
CDR3nt: TGTGCCAGCAGTGTACCCCTCGAAGAGACCCAGTACTTC
CDR3aa: CASSVPLEETQYF

v_gene: TRBV12-3/TRBV12-4
d_gene: NA
j_gene: TRBJ1-4
abundance: few
CDR3nt: TGTGCCAGCAGAAACAGAACCTGGGGAAAACTGTTTTTT
CDR3aa: CASRNRTWGKLFF

v_gene: TRBV29-1
d_gene: NA
j_gene: TRBJ2-7
abundance: NA
CDR3nt: TGCAGCGTCGTCGGGTCCTACGAGCAGTACTTC
CDR3aa: CSVVGSYEQYF

v_gene: TRBV4-3
d_gene: NA
j_gene: TRBJ1-4
abundance: many
CDR3nt: TGCGCCAGCAGCCAAGACCCAGGGACAACAACTAATGAAAAACTGTTTTTT
CDR3aa: CASSQDPGTTTNEKLFF

v_gene: TRBV5-1
d_gene: NA
j_gene: TRBJ2-4
abundance: many
CDR3nt: TGCGCCAGCAGCTTGGCCCCAACAGCTGGCAAAAACATTCAGTACTTC
CDR3aa: CASSLAPTAGKNIQYF

v_gene: TRBV12-3/TRBV12-4
d_gene: TRBD2
j_gene: TRBJ2-1
abundance: NA
CDR3nt: TGTGCCAGCAGTTTAGGTAGTCGAGCGGGGGCCTCCTACAATGAGCAGTTCTTC
CDR3aa: CASSLGSRAGASYNEQFF

v_gene: TRBV6-5
d_gene: NA
j_gene: TRBJ2-7
abundance: many
CDR3nt: TGTGCCAGCAGTTACTCACGGACGGGGAGAGGCGAGCAGTACTTC
CDR3aa: CASSYSRTGRGEQYF

v_gene: TRBV29-1
d_gene: TRBD1
j_gene: TRBJ1-5
abundance: NA
CDR3nt: TGCAGCGTCGGGACAGCTAATCAGCCCCAGCATTTT
CDR3aa: CSVGTANQPQHF

v_gene: TRBV5-1
d_gene: NA
j_gene: TRBJ2-7
abundance: many
CDR3nt: TGCGCCAGCAGCTTGGCGGGATCCTACGAGCAGTACTTC
CDR3aa: CASSLAGSYEQYF

v_gene: TRBV9
d_gene: NA
j_gene: TRBJ2-7
abundance: many
CDR3nt: TGTGCCAGCAGCGTAGAGACCTATCAAGGGGAGCAGTACTTC
CDR3aa: CASSVETYQGEQYF

v_gene: TRBV28
d_gene: NA
j_gene: TRBJ2-6
abundance: few
CDR3nt: TGTGCCAGCACCCCAAGGGTGGGGGGCTCTGGGGCCAACGTCCTGACTTTC
CDR3aa: CASTPRVGGSGANVLTF

v_gene: TRBV12-3/TRBV12-4
d_gene: NA
j_gene: TRBJ1-5
abundance: NA
CDR3nt: TGTGCCAGCAGCCTACTTAGCAATCAGCCCCAGCATTTT
CDR3aa: CASSLLSNQPQHF

v_gene: TRBV6-6
d_gene: NA
j_gene: TRBJ2-3
abundance: NA
CDR3nt: TGTGCCAGCAGTTATGGACCGACGGCAGATACGCAGTATTTT
CDR3aa: CASSYGPTADTQYF

v_gene: TRBV7-8
d_gene: NA
j_gene: TRBJ1-1
abundance: many
CDR3nt: TGTGCCAGCGTAGGTCCCTCGGAGGTCACTGAAGCTTTCTTT
CDR3aa: CASVGPSEVTEAFF

v_gene: TRBV4-3
d_gene: TRBD1
j_gene: TRBJ2-2
abundance: NA
CDR3nt: TGCGCCAGCAGCCAAGATCAGGGGGCGTTCACCGGGGAGCTGTTTTTT
CDR3aa: CASSQDQGAFTGELFF

v_gene: TRBV5-1
d_gene: TRBD1
j_gene: TRBJ2-7
abundance: many
CDR3nt: TGCGCCAGCAGCTTGGAGGGGGCGCTCCCCTACGAGCAGTACTTC
CDR3aa: CASSLEGALPYEQYF

v_gene: TRBV7-2
d_gene: NA
j_gene: TRBJ2-7
abundance: many
CDR3nt: TGTGCCAGCAGCTTAGCGGGGGTGATTTACGAGCAGTACTTC
CDR3aa: CASSLAGVIYEQYF